This passage covers 25 T cell receptor beta chains from one sample sequenced in a study of T cell repertoires in cytomegalovirus infection. The antigens for these receptors are not known. MiXCR was run by TCRdb on the reads, yielding one entry per CDR3 protein. Here the sample spans hundreds of thousands of distinct CDR3 sequences, approximately 32% being singletons. The specimen was cultured CD8+ T cells from PBMCs, collected from culture after CMV antigen stimulation. The receptors stem from a human donor in good health (CMV status not recorded). Some clones in this sample may be carry-over from other donors' samples.

The rearrangement uses TRBV27 and TRBJ2-7; 8 nucleotides agree with TRBD1. The V segment lost 4 bases and the J segment 2 bases; nucleotides outside the gene matches: 7. Germline V lookup: CDR1 MNHEY, CDR2 SMNVEV (reference sequence). The CDR3 extends over 15 amino acids. The CDR3 loop is CASSSWDRPAYEQYF. CDR3 bases: TGTGCCAGCAGTTCATGGGACAGGCCCGCCTACGAGCAGTACTTC.

The chain joins TRBV3-1 to TRBJ2-3; D gene unclear. With 1 base removed from V and 2 bases from J, the gap between germline ends came to 7 bases. The CDR3 is 14 amino acids. Germline CDR1 and CDR2: LGHDT and YNNKEL (reference sequence). CDR3 sequence reads: CASSQGIITDTQYF. In DNA, the CDR3 is TGTGCCAGCAGCCAAGGTATAATCACAGATACGCAGTATTTT.

The J gene is TRBJ2-5, the V gene TRBV7-6; TRBD2 aligns across 7 bases. Germline CDR1 is SGHVS and CDR2 is FNYEAQ. The CDR3 is 15 amino acids. J gave up 2 bases and V 3 bases, and 6 bases lay outside the gene matches. The CDR3 nucleotides are TGTGCCAGCAGCTTTAACGGGGGGTTTCAAGAGACCCAGTACTTC. It specifies CASSFNGGFQETQYF.

The chain is built from TRBV12-3 or TRBV12-4 and TRBJ1-2, with 8 bases that match TRBD1. Losses at the gene ends were 2 bases for V and 8 bases for J; bases not matched to a gene: 4. This CDR3 has 13 amino acids. CDR3 protein: CASSLPGGAGYTF. The CDR3 nucleotides are TGTGCCAGCAGTTTACCAGGGGGCGCAGGCTACACCTTC.

The chain couples TRBV7-9 to TRBJ2-6; D gene ambiguous. This CDR3 is built from 12 residues. The V end lost 11 bases, the J end lost 4 bases, and 9 bases lay between the germline ends. Looked up from germline, CDR1 is SEHNR and CDR2 is FQNEAQ (reference sequence). The CDR3 DNA reads as TGTGCCCCCGGTGGGGGGGCCAACGTCCTGACTTTC. Translating gives CAPGGGANVLTF.

This clonotype was counted between two and nine times. This chain connects TRBV5-6 to TRBJ2-2, with 12 positions matching TRBD2. This CDR3 has 18 residues. Germline-derived CDR1 and CDR2 are SGHDT and YYEEEE. J lost 0 bases, V lost 1 base, and 4 bases had no gene match. CDR3 bases: TGTGCCAGCAGCTTGCATCTAGCGGGGGGGCCGAACACCGGGGAGCTGTTTTTT. It encodes CASSLHLAGGPNTGELFF.

This clonotype was detected a few times. V is TRBV6-1 and J is TRBJ2-7, with 14 nucleotides matching TRBD2. Germline trimming cut 4 bases from V and 2 bases from J; bases unmatched to any gene: 7. This CDR3 spans 17 amino acids. Per germline, CDR1 MNHNS and CDR2 SASEGT. Written as DNA, the CDR3 is TGTGCCAGCAGTGGCCCGGGACTAGCGGGGGCCGCCTACGAGCAGTACTTC. Encoded protein: CASSGPGLAGAAYEQYF.

This clonotype was counted at least ten times. The CDR3 spells CASSRDRGETQYF. For the CDR3, the DNA is TGTGCCAGTTCCCGGGACAGGGGAGAGACCCAGTACTTC. The chain couples TRBV28 to TRBJ2-5, with 10 bases aligning to TRBD1. Germline V gene sequence: CDR1 MDHEN, CDR2 SYDVKM. J lost 4 bases, V lost 9 bases, and 5 bases had no gene match. CDR3 length equals 13 residues. Combining the CDR3 with reference TRBV28 and TRBJ2-5 gives the whole variable domain DVKVTQSSRYLVKRTGEKVFLECVQDMDHENMFWYRQDPGLGLRLIYFSYDVKMKEKGDIPEGYSVSREKKERFSLILESASTNQTSMYLCASSRDRGETQYFGPGTRLLVL.

The rearrangement joins TRBV6-2 or TRBV6-3 to TRBJ2-1; the match to TRBD2 covers 8 bases. Germline V gene data show CDR1 as MNHEY and CDR2 as SVGEGT. J lost 7 bases, V lost 7 bases, and 9 bases had no gene match. The CDR3 runs 14 residues. DNA of the CDR3: TGTGCCAGCAAACAGCGGGGGCTGGGAAATGAGCAGTTCTTC. It yields the protein CASKQRGLGNEQFF.

As concerns this clonotype: A read error may explain this, as a much larger clone is one base away. The rearrangement uses TRBV7-3 and TRBJ2-3; D assignment may be TRBD1 or TRBD2 (7 bases each). The CDR3 has 14 residues. Germline assignment: CDR1 SGHTA and CDR2 FQGTGA. CDR3 residues: CVSSQGGVEDTQYF. CDR3 DNA: TGTGTCAGCAGTCAGGGGGGGGTGGAAGATACGCAGTATTTT.

This clonotype was seen only a few times. V and J are TRBV29-1 and TRBJ1-2; D call uncertain. The V gene lost 3 bases and the J gene lost 8 bases, with 22 bases spanning the gap. The CDR3 runs to 15 residues. The germline gives CDR1 SQVTM, CDR2 ANQGSEA. Written as DNA, the CDR3 is TGCAGCGTTGAGGGAGAAGCTCATTTCCGCGAGGGCTACACCTTC. It codes for CSVEGEAHFREGYTF.

This clonotype has only a few counts. The chain uses TRBV12-3 or TRBV12-4 and TRBJ1-2; no reliable D call. The V end was cut by 5 bases, the J end by 4 bases, with 14 bases between. CDR3 length: 14 amino acids. The CDR3 sequence: CASSLVSFGYGYTF. The DNA for the CDR3 is TGTGCCAGCAGTCTTGTGAGTTTTGGCTATGGCTACACCTTC.

The chain is built from TRBV5-1 and TRBJ2-7; D is perhaps TRBD1 (6 bases). There are 15 residues in the CDR3. Trimming took off 4 bases at V and 2 bases at J, with 16 bases between the two ends. Germline V gene lookup returns CDR1 SGHRS and CDR2 YFSETQ. The CDR3 sequence: CASSPEAGAPYEQYF. The DNA of the CDR3 is TGCGCCAGCAGCCCCGAGGCAGGGGCCCCCTACGAGCAGTACTTC.

The gene calls are TRBV12-3 or TRBV12-4 and TRBJ1-1, with 9 bases matching TRBD1. CDR3 length: 14 amino acids. Trimming cost V 10 bases and J 4 bases; bases outside gene matches: 10. This CDR3 reads CANRVPDRGTEAFF. CDR3 sequence (DNA): TGTGCCAACAGGGTTCCGGACAGGGGCACTGAAGCTTTCTTT.

In the case of this clonotype: A read error may explain this, as a much larger clone is one base away. The rearrangement uses TRBV7-2 and TRBJ1-2; no clear D gene. The V gene lost 3 bases and the J gene lost 5 bases, with 10 bases spanning the gap. The CDR3 consists of 13 residues. Germline V gene sequence: CDR1 SGHTA, CDR2 FQGNSA. CDR3 region: CTSSFLDGYGYTF. The CDR3 DNA is TGTACCAGCAGCTTCTTGGACGGTTATGGCTACACCTTC. Supplemented by reference TRBV7-2 and TRBJ1-2, the full variable domain reads GAGVSQSPSNKVTEKGKDVELRCDPISGHTALYWYRQSLGQGLEFLIYFQGNSAPDKSGLPSDRFSAERTGGSVSTLTIQRTQQEDSAVYLCTSSFLDGYGYTFGSGTRLTVV.

The chain joins TRBV10-3 to TRBJ2-1, with D possibly being TRBD2 (6 bases). This CDR3 region has 18 residues. Germline V lookup: CDR1 ENHRY, CDR2 SYGVKD. V lost 3 bases, J lost 0 bases, and 18 bases lay in between. Here the CDR3 DNA reads TGTGCCATCAGTGACGCCGGGGGAAAGGGAAGCTCCTACAATGAGCAGTTCTTC. This gives the protein CAISDAGGKGSSYNEQFF.

This clonotype was detected many times. The chain has TRBV4-1 and TRBJ2-1, with D perhaps matching TRBD1 (5 bases). Germline V gene data show CDR1 as MGHRA and CDR2 as YSYEKL. The ends were cut back, 0 bases at V and 0 bases at J, with 6 bases in the middle. The CDR3 sequence is 15 residues long. DNA of the CDR3: TGCGCCAGCAGCCAAGACAGGGTCTCCTACAATGAGCAGTTCTTC. Translating gives CASSQDRVSYNEQFF.

A word on this clonotype: Being one base from a much bigger clone, this may be a read error. The CDR3: CASSPGARIGETPYF. CDR3 coding DNA: TGTGCCAGCAGCCCAGGGGCGCGGATTGGGGAGACCCCGTACTTC. The chain is built from TRBV12-3 or TRBV12-4 and TRBJ2-5, with TRBD1 as a possible D gene (6 bases). The CDR3 runs to 15 residues.

This clonotype was counted only a few times. The chain has TRBV27 and TRBJ1-6, with TRBD1 matching 11 bases. Germline lookup yields CDR1 MNHEY and CDR2 SMNVEV (reference sequence). Unmatched junction bases numbered 2, after V lost 1 base and J lost 6 bases. There are 16 residues in the CDR3. The CDR3 here is CASSLLDRGLNSPLHF. CDR3 DNA sequence: TGTGCCAGCAGTTTATTGGACAGGGGGCTTAATTCACCCCTCCACTTT.

The rearrangement joins TRBV5-8 to TRBJ2-1; 8 nucleotides agree with TRBD1. V was clipped by 0 bases and J by 8 bases; unmatched bases: 7. This CDR3 is built from 15 residues. CDR1 and CDR2 (germline): SGHTS, YDEGEE. CDR3 nucleotide sequence: TGTGCCAGCAGCTTGGGACAGGGGCCCTTTCATGAGCAGTTCTTC. Its protein product is CASSLGQGPFHEQFF.

This clonotype has a handful of counts. V is TRBV6-5 and J is TRBJ1-1, with D perhaps TRBD1 (6 bases). Germline lookup yields CDR1 MNHEY and CDR2 SVGAGI. CDR3 length: 13 amino acids. Trimming shortened V by 4 bases and J by 8 bases, and 14 bases separated the two germline ends. CDR3: CASSSTGQTEAFF. The CDR3 DNA follows: TGTGCCAGCAGTTCGACAGGCCAAACGGAAGCTTTCTTT.

This chain joins TRBV27 and TRBJ1-1; 7 nucleotides line up with TRBD1. J lost 1 base, V lost 5 bases, and 7 bases had no gene match. CDR3 length: 15 residues. The V gene's germline CDR1 is MNHEY and CDR2 SMNVEV (reference sequence). This CDR3 reads CASSRWGTANTEAFF. The CDR3 DNA reads as TGTGCCAGCAGTCGCTGGGGGACAGCGAACACTGAAGCTTTCTTT.

The V gene is TRBV27, the J gene TRBJ2-1, with 9 nucleotides matching TRBD2. The CDR3 has 13 residues. Germline V CDR1 and CDR2: MNHEY, SMNVEV (reference sequence). V was pared by 2 bases and J by 8 bases, with 1 base of the junction left unmatched. In DNA, the CDR3 is TGTGCCAGCAGTTTAGGGACTAGCTATGAGCAGTTCTTC. It translates to CASSLGTSYEQFF.

The chain couples TRBV12-3 or TRBV12-4 to TRBJ2-7; D possibly corresponds to TRBD2 (6 bases). The CDR3 has 14 amino acids. V lost 5 bases and J 7 bases, leaving 18 bases between the germline ends. CDR3 DNA sequence: TGTGCCAGCAGTCCTACGGGACTTCTATCAGAGCAGTACTTC. Translated: CASSPTGLLSEQYF.

The rearrangement uses TRBV20-1 and TRBJ2-7; D tentatively reads TRBD1 or TRBD2 (5 bases each). V dropped 5 bases and J dropped 5 bases, with 16 bases sitting between them. Germline values: CDR1 DFQATT, CDR2 SNEGSKA (reference sequence). This CDR3 spans 13 amino acids. In DNA, the CDR3 is TGCAGTGCTGAGGACCCCGGGGCAGACGAGCAGTACTTC. The encoded protein is CSAEDPGADEQYF.